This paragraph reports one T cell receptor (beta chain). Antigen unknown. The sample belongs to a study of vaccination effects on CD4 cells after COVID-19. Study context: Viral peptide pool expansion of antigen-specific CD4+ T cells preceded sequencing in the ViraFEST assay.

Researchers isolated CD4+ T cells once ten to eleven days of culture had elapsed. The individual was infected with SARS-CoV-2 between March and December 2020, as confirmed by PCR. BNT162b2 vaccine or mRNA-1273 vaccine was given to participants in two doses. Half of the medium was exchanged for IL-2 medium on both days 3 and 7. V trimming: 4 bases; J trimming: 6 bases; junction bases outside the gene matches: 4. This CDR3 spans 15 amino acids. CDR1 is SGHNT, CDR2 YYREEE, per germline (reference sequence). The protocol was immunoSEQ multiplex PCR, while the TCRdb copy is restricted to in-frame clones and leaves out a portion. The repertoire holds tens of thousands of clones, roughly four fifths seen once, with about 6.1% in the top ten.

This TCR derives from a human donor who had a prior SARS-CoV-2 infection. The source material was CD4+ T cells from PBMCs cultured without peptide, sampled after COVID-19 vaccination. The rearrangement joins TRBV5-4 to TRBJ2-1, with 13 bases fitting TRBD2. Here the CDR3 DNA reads TGTGCCAGCAGCCCACTAGCGGGAGGGCCCAATGAGCAGTTCTTC. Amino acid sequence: CASSPLAGGPNEQFF.